This entry lists 4 T cell receptor beta chains sequenced from one sample in a study of patients and donors after allogeneic stem cell transplantation (TCRdb year 2020). The receptor library was made with RT-PCR. TCRdb lists the instrument as NextSeq 550. Starting from the raw public reads, TCRdb applied fastp trimming at Q25, assembled clones with MiXCR and retained in-frame beta chains. Merged by CDR3 protein, the rows form single entries marked with the most common genes and DNA. This sample has about 160,000 distinct CDR3 sequences in its table, and 24% of those were observed once. Roughly 25% of the sample is held by the ten biggest clonotypes. The sequencing input was blood, either unsorted or a sorted T cell fraction (not recorded which). All receptors derive from a human donor who was either an allogeneic HSCT recipient or a stem cell or donor lymphocyte infusion donor (not recorded which). It is not recorded whose cells these are; they may come from a transplant donor.

At least ten counts were recorded for this clonotype. This sequence joins TRBV12-3 or TRBV12-4 and TRBJ1-4, with D maybe TRBD1 (5 bases). CDR3 size: 11 residues. The ends were cut back, 4 bases at V and 16 bases at J, with 13 bases in the middle. CDR3 amino acids: CASSWGTGEFF. For the CDR3, the DNA is TGTGCCAGCAGTTGGGGTACGGGGGAGTTTTTT.

This clonotype was seen only a few times. The chain combines TRBV7-3 with TRBJ2-1; D is unclear. Looked up from germline, CDR1 is SGHTA and CDR2 is FQGTGA. This CDR3 has 12 amino acids. The V end was cut by 4 bases, the J end by 4 bases, with 5 bases between. CDR3 protein: CASSSRYNEQFF. The CDR3, as DNA: TGTGCCAGCAGCTCCAGGTACAATGAGCAGTTCTTC.

This clonotype was detected a few times. The chain recombines TRBV15 with TRBJ1-2; the D is unclear. Trimming left V 0 bases short and J 4 bases short, with 12 bases between. CDR1 is LNHNV and CDR2 is YYDKDF in the germline V gene (reference sequence). This CDR3 has 15 residues. The CDR3 DNA reads TGTGCCACCAGCAGAGATTCCCCCAGGTCCTATGGCTACACCTTC. Its protein is CATSRDSPRSYGYTF. The whole variable domain, filled in from reference TRBV15 and TRBJ1-2, reads DAMVIQNPRYQVTQFGKPVTLSCSQTLNHNVMYWYQQKSSQAPKLLFHYYDKDFNNEADTPDNFQSRRPNTSFCFLDIRSPGLGDTAMYLCATSRDSPRSYGYTFGSGTRLTVV.

The V gene is TRBV12-3 or TRBV12-4, the J gene TRBJ1-5, with a weak D call TRBD1 (5 bases). V lost 5 bases, J lost 3 bases, and 14 bases lay in between. This CDR3 has 15 residues. DNA of the CDR3: TGTGCCAGCAGTCGACCGACAGAACCCAATCAGCCCCAGCATTTT. Its protein product is CASSRPTEPNQPQHF.